The clone carrying this TCR beta chain was picked up one time. Its antigen is as yet unknown. CDR1 is LGHDT and CDR2 is YNNKEL in the germline V gene (reference sequence). V was pared by 4 bases and J by 4 bases, with 11 bases between. The CDR3 consists of 15 residues. Method: immunoSEQ multiplex PCR; TCRdb's copy keeps in-frame clones and lacks some. The table has fewer than 100,000 clones, nearly 90% seen once. The entry originates in a study of T cell responses to AZD1222 COVID-19 vaccine. Background on the study: Second doses at about 4 or about 12 weeks were pooled. Study-wide findings and caveats: Mapped onto spike, vaccine-associated CD4 TCRs spanned it and were dominant at 160-218 and 743-854. Donors were largely white British and mainly female; clonal diversity was possibly underestimated.

The TCR originated in an adult in good health. The sequences come from peripheral blood, collected on day 0 of AZD1222 vaccination. The chain has TRBV3-1 (or the pseudogene TRBV3-2) and TRBJ1-6; tentative D call: TRBD1 (5 bases). The CDR3 DNA reads TGTGCCAGCAGCCGGGGCGGACTATATAATTCACCCCTCCACTTT. The encoded protein is CASSRGGLYNSPLHF.